The rows below give T cell receptor beta chains drawn from one sample of a study of CD8 T cells in Susac syndrome. TCRdb reprocessed the immunoSEQ multiplex PCR reads with MiXCR, giving one entry per CDR3 protein. Of roughly 120,000 distinct CDR3 sequences in the sample, around 94% were seen once. The specimen was CD4+ T cells from PBMCs. These receptors originate from a human donor in good health. Each CDR3 is given with its conserved first and last residue. A D gene is named only where the DNA matches it firmly. Clone size, where shown, is once, few, many, or a class for clones that have expanded.

TRBV20-1	NA	NA	13	TRBJ2-5	CSAGQGDQETQYF	TGCAGTGCGGGGCAGGGCGACCAAGAGACCCAGTACTTC
TRBV7-6	TRBD1	NA	15	TRBJ2-7	CASSSQPGQGGEQYF	TGTGCCAGCAGCTCCCAACCGGGACAGGGAGGTGAGCAGTACTTC
TRBV6-5	NA	NA	14	TRBJ2-3	CASSPPDTGRVRYF	TGTGCCAGCAGTCCCCCGGACACGGGCCGAGTAAGGTATTTT
TRBV5-4	TRBD2	NA	16	TRBJ2-6	CASSLGRVTGANVLTF	TGTGCCAGCAGCCTGGGGAGGGTTACTGGGGCCAACGTCCTGACTTTC
TRBV5-1	NA	NA	15	TRBJ2-7	CASSPRTANLYEQYF	TGCGCCAGCAGCCCGCGGACCGCGAATCTTTACGAGCAGTACTTC
TRBV11-2	NA	NA	11	TRBJ2-2	CASSLFGELFF	TGTGCCAGCAGCCTTTTCGGGGAGCTGTTTTTT
TRBV12-5	NA	NA	11	TRBJ1-2	CASGLLGGYTF	TGTGCTAGTGGTTTGTTGGGAGGCTACACCTTC
TRBV9	NA	NA	15	TRBJ2-2	CASSVTSPNTGELFF	TGTGCCAGCAGCGTAACAAGCCCTAACACCGGGGAGCTGTTTTTT
TRBV29-1	NA	NA	12	TRBJ2-5	CSVDGAEETQYF	TGCAGCGTTGACGGGGCGGAGGAGACCCAGTACTTC
TRBV27	NA	NA	13	TRBJ2-5	CASSPRQKETQYF	TGTGCCAGCAGTCCGCGACAGAAAGAGACCCAGTACTTC
TRBV7-8	NA	NA	15	TRBJ1-5	CASSLSRFSNQPQHF	TGTGCCAGCAGCTTAAGCAGGTTTAGCAATCAGCCCCAGCATTTT
TRBV25-1	NA	NA	15	TRBJ2-7	CASSESGDLSYEQYF	TGTGCCAGCAGTGAAAGTGGGGATCTCTCCTACGAGCAGTACTTC
TRBV7-2	TRBD2	NA	15	TRBJ2-1	CASSLIAGVYNEQFF	TGTGCCAGCAGCTTAATAGCGGGGGTATACAATGAGCAGTTCTTC
TRBV6-5	TRBD1	NA	15	TRBJ1-4	CASSYKWTGSEKLFF	TGTGCCAGCAGTTACAAGTGGACAGGGAGTGAAAAACTGTTTTTT
TRBV12-3/TRBV12-4	TRBD1	NA	15	TRBJ2-7	CASSPATGVSYEQYF	TGTGCCAGCAGCCCCGCGACAGGGGTCTCCTACGAGCAGTACTTC
TRBV18	NA	NA	15	TRBJ1-2	CASSPGQDPSYGYTF	TGTGCCAGCTCACCAGGGCAGGACCCCAGCTATGGCTACACCTTC
TRBV20-1	NA	few	10	TRBJ2-1	CSAGYNEQFF	TGCAGTGCTGGATACAATGAGCAGTTCTTC
TRBV20-1	TRBD1	NA	13	TRBJ2-5	CSARGQAKETQYF	TGCAGTGCTAGGGGACAGGCTAAAGAGACCCAGTACTTC
TRBV7-9	TRBD2	NA	15	TRBJ2-1	CASSFGNSGYNEQFF	TGTGCCAGCAGCTTTGGGAATAGCGGGTACAATGAGCAGTTCTTC
TRBV4-1	NA	NA	15	TRBJ2-5	CASSQLGPGLETQYF	TGCGCCAGCAGCCAACTGGGGCCGGGATTAGAGACCCAGTACTTC
TRBV29-1	NA	NA	14	TRBJ2-3	CSVEAGQLTDTQYF	TGCAGCGTTGAAGCAGGGCAGCTAACAGATACGCAGTATTTT
TRBV7-9	NA	NA	15	TRBJ2-3	CASSLGMLGPDTQYF	TGTGCCAGCAGCCTTGGGATGCTGGGGCCAGATACGCAGTATTTT
TRBV2	NA	NA	12	TRBJ1-3	CASSESGNTIYF	TGTGCCAGCAGTGAATCGGGAAACACCATATATTTT
TRBV19	NA	NA	13	TRBJ1-5	CASGTGFGQPQHF	TGTGCCAGTGGCACAGGGTTTGGTCAGCCCCAGCATTTT
TRBV6-2/TRBV6-3	NA	once	20	TRBJ2-1	CASSLGWGGTYSKAYNEQFF	TGTGCCAGCAGTTTAGGGTGGGGCGGGACCTACTCCAAAGCCTACAATGAGCAGTTCTTC
TRBV20-1	NA	NA	13	TRBJ2-2	CSARGINTGELFF	TGCAGTGCTAGAGGCATCAACACCGGGGAGCTGTTTTTT
TRBV28	NA	NA	14	TRBJ2-1	CASSVWVSYNEQFF	TGTGCCAGCAGTGTATGGGTCAGTTACAATGAGCAGTTCTTC
TRBV5-1	NA	NA	13	TRBJ2-3	CASSLAFKDTQYF	TGCGCCAGCAGCTTGGCTTTCAAAGATACGCAGTATTTT
TRBV2	TRBD2	NA	15	TRBJ2-1	CASSEVPSGYNEQFF	TGTGCCAGCAGTGAAGTGCCTAGCGGATACAATGAGCAGTTCTTC
TRBV21-1	NA	NA	14	TRBJ2-3	CASSRADRPDTQYF	TGTGCCAGCAGCAGAGCGGACCGGCCAGATACGCAGTATTTT
TRBV7-9	NA	NA	14	TRBJ2-3	CASSLPGEASTQYF	TGTGCCAGCAGCCTTCCGGGAGAGGCATCGACGCAGTATTTT
TRBV9	TRBD2	NA	16	TRBJ2-5	CASSPGEGIGQETQYF	TGTGCCAGCAGCCCCGGGGAGGGTATCGGCCAAGAGACCCAGTACTTC
TRBV20-1	TRBD1	once	14	TRBJ1-5	CSAGGQTSNQPQHF	TGCAGTGCTGGGGGACAGACAAGCAATCAGCCCCAGCATTTT
TRBV7-9	NA	once	16	TRBJ2-6	CASSPLKGSGANVLTF	TGTGCCAGCAGCCCCCTAAAGGGATCTGGGGCCAACGTCCTGACTTTC
TRBV20-1	NA	NA	16	TRBJ2-6	CSATLQEFSGANVLTF	TGCAGTGCTACGCTACAGGAGTTCTCTGGGGCCAACGTCCTGACTTTC
TRBV29-1	TRBD1	NA	18	TRBJ1-2	CSVEDTGTGGGKVRGYTF	TGCAGCGTTGAAGATACCGGGACAGGGGGCGGAAAGGTCCGGGGCTACACCTTC
TRBV3-1	TRBD2	NA	14	TRBJ2-5	CASSAAGGEETQYF	TGTGCCAGCAGCGCAGCGGGAGGGGAAGAGACCCAGTACTTC
TRBV6-2/TRBV6-3	TRBD1	few	14	TRBJ1-5	CASSYSTGAQPQHF	TGTGCCAGCAGTTACTCCACAGGGGCTCAGCCCCAGCATTTT
TRBV12-3/TRBV12-4	NA	NA	14	TRBJ1-5	CASSLEAFDQPQHF	TGTGCCAGCAGTTTAGAGGCGTTTGATCAGCCCCAGCATTTT
TRBV5-1	NA	once	14	TRBJ1-1	CASSQGQLHTEAFF	TGCGCCAGCAGCCAAGGACAGTTACACACTGAAGCTTTCTTT